This TCR beta chain was recorded in a study of early T cells in non-severe SARS-CoV-2 infection. The CDR3 loop spans 14 amino acids. Germline lookup yields CDR1 SNHLY and CDR2 FYNNEI. The ends were cut back, 8 bases at V and 4 bases at J, with 14 bases in the middle. There are a few counts of this clonotype. Each cDNA molecule carried a unique molecular identifier. TCRdb itself ran the 5' RACE reads through MiXCR, one entry per CDR3 protein. The data show about 69,000 distinct CDR3 sequences, approximately 12% seen once. Sequenced material: whole blood. The sequence came from an adult who was a healthcare worker with PCR-confirmed SARS-CoV-2 infection or an uninfected control (not recorded which). The gene calls are TRBV2 and TRBJ2-2; D unresolved. The CDR3 region has the DNA TGTGCCAGCTGTTTGGCGAGACCCACCGGGGAGCTGTTTTTT. Its protein product is CASCLARPTGELFF. The variable domain in full, with the rest retrieved from reference TRBV2 and TRBJ2-2, is EPEVTQTPSHQVTQMGQEVILRCVPISNHLYFYWYRQILGQKVEFLVSFYNNEISEKSEIFDDQFSVERPDGSNFTLKIRSTKLEDSAMYFCASCLARPTGELFFGEGSRLTVL.